The sequence of this T cell receptor beta chain was determined in a study of shared clonotypes between healthy human individuals. Findings and caveats of the study: Among a few donors, approximately 5% of naive CD4 clonotypes were found in common. Read depth was anticipated to influence clonotype sharing among donors.

CD45RO negativity and positive selection for CCR7 defined naive CD8 cells, a population that excluded terminally differentiated effector memory CD45RA+ cells. Study donors comprised healthy, HIV-negative adults devoid of recent acute infection or vaccination. Repertoires were generated with immunoSEQ multiplex PCR, while TCRdb's copy carries only in-frame clones and drops some. The sample has hundreds of thousands of clones, approximately 96% seen once. Worth noting for this clone: The antigen remains unidentified.

This CDR3 contains 13 residues. CDR1 SGHTA and CDR2 FQGNSA come from the germline V gene. V was cut by 1 base and J by 6 bases, with 9 bases left in between. The sequenced material came from naive CD8+ T cells sorted from blood. V usage is TRBV7-2 and J usage is TRBJ1-1, with unresolved D. The receptor was derived from a woman in her 30s in good health. In nucleotides, the CDR3 is TGTGCCAGCAGCTTAGATGGGTACCCTGAAGCTTTCTTT. This translates into CASSLDGYPEAFF.